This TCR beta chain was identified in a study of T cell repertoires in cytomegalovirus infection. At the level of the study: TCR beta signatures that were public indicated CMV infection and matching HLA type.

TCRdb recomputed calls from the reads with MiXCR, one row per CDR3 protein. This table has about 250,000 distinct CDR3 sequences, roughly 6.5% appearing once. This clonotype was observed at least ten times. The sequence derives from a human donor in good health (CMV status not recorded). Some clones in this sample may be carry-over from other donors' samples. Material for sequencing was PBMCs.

The CDR3 here is CASSLGKGGPQHF. The DNA for the CDR3 is TGTGCCAGCAGCTTAGGAAAGGGGGGGCCCCAGCATTTT. The chain has TRBV7-2 and TRBJ1-5, with D possibly being TRBD1 (6 bases). Germline CDR1 is SGHTA and CDR2 is FQGNSA. The V end lost 1 base, the J end lost 9 bases, and 10 bases lay between the germline ends. The CDR3 has 13 residues.